Following are 22 T cell receptor beta chains from one sample sequenced in a study of regulatory T cells in long-lasting Graves disease. Specified time point: persistent/refractory GD, antithyroid drugs over 5 years with positive TRAb. TCR sequences were obtained from RNA taken from PBMCs. The authors built TCR beta libraries using iRepertoire HTBI primers and Arm-PCR of CDR3 regions. One entry per CDR3 protein results from TCRdb running MiXCR on the multiplex PCR reads. The sample has a few hundred thousand distinct CDR3 sequences, about a quarter seen once; the top ten hold roughly 26%. The sample was peripheral blood mononuclear cells (PBMCs), taken when the disease was refractory, from a patient treated with antithyroid drugs. These receptor sequences come from a female donor with Graves disease.

For this clonotype: This may be a read error: a much more frequent sequence differs by one nucleotide. The conserved final phenylalanine or tryptophan is absent from the CDR3, which likely points to a read error. The chain joins TRBV6-2 or TRBV6-3 to TRBJ2-7; 10 positions agree with TRBD1. Germline trimming cut 4 bases from V and 8 bases from J; bases unmatched to any gene: 8. Germline loops: CDR1 MNHEY, CDR2 SVGEGT. The CDR3 is 14 amino acids. The CDR3 bases are TGTGCCAGCAGTTCACCGGGACAGGGGCCTCAGCAGTACCTC. This gives the protein CASSSPGQGPQQYL.

This chain connects TRBV10-3 to TRBJ2-7; D ambiguous. The ends were cut back, 5 bases at V and 0 bases at J, with 20 bases in the middle. The CDR3 loop spans 17 amino acids. CDR1 and CDR2 (germline): ENHRY, SYGVKD. CDR3 DNA: TGTGCCATCAGTACCCACTTGACCCCAATTATCTCCTACGAGCAGTACTTC. Its translation: CAISTHLTPIISYEQYF.

This clonotype was found many times. J is TRBJ1-5 and V is TRBV28; the match to TRBD1 covers 9 bases. Germline values: CDR1 MDHEN, CDR2 SYDVKM. There are 17 residues in the CDR3. The J segment lost 6 bases and the V segment lost 3 bases, leaving 12 bases of the junction unmatched. The CDR3 nucleotides read TGTGCCAGCAGTTTGTTCGGGACAGGGAGTTGGAGTCAGCCCCAGCATTTT. Its protein is CASSLFGTGSWSQPQHF.

In this sample, this clonotype turned up many times. The J gene is TRBJ2-5, the V gene TRBV7-9; D is unclear. Trimming left V 1 base short and J 7 bases short, with 13 bases between. CDR1 SEHNR and CDR2 FQNEAQ come from the germline V gene (reference sequence). The CDR3 runs 14 residues. As DNA, the CDR3 is TGTGCCAGCAGCTTAGGAGACCCGGTTGGGACCCAGTACTTC. It codes for CASSLGDPVGTQYF.

For the CDR3, the DNA is TGTGCCAGCAGTGATACCGGGCCCGAGTACCTCCGTGGCTACACCTTC. As protein: CASSDTGPEYLRGYTF. This chain links TRBV2 with TRBJ1-2, with D unclear. V lost 3 bases, J lost 7 bases, and 21 bases lay in between. This CDR3 has 16 amino acids. Germline lookup yields CDR1 SNHLY and CDR2 FYNNEI.

This chain uses TRBV6-2 or TRBV6-3 with TRBJ2-1; 14 nucleotides match TRBD2. There are 17 residues in the CDR3. Per germline, CDR1 MNHEY and CDR2 SVGEGT. Trimming cost V 5 bases and J 2 bases; bases outside gene matches: 5. CDR3 nucleotide sequence: TGTGCCAGCAGTATGGGACTAGCGGGAGTAGCCTACAATGAGCAGTTCTTC. This gives the protein CASSMGLAGVAYNEQFF.

This clonotype was counted a few times. The chain couples TRBV20-1 to TRBJ2-5; unclear D gene. Germline assignment: CDR1 DFQATT and CDR2 SNEGSKA (reference sequence). The CDR3 covers 14 residues. The germline V and J ends were trimmed by 0 bases and 2 bases, with 10 bases remaining between them. For the CDR3, the DNA is TGCAGTGCTAGAGATTGGGTCCTGCAAGAGACCCAGTACTTC. It translates to CSARDWVLQETQYF.

This clonotype appeared a few times. This chain connects TRBV19 to TRBJ2-2, with D perhaps matching TRBD1 or TRBD2 (5 bases each). Germline-derived CDR1 and CDR2 are LNHDA and SQIVND (reference sequence). CDR3 length equals 13 residues. The ends were cut back, 5 bases at V and 6 bases at J, with 10 bases in the middle. The DNA for the CDR3 is TGTGCCAGTAGTCCCGGGGCGCCCGGGGAGCTGTTTTTT. It specifies CASSPGAPGELFF.

The table lists this clonotype with many counts. The chain joins TRBV12-3 or TRBV12-4 to TRBJ1-6; 7 bases line up with TRBD1. The CDR3 is made up of 15 amino acids. The junction had 9 bases not matched to a gene; V was cut back by 6 bases and J by 7 bases. DNA for the CDR3: TGTGCCAGCAGCTCGATGACAGGGAACAATTCACCCCTCCACTTT. This codes for CASSSMTGNNSPLHF.

This sequence joins TRBV14 and TRBJ2-1; a weak D match, TRBD2 (5 bases). V was pared by 0 bases and J by 5 bases, with 14 bases between. CDR3 length: 16 residues. Germline assignment: CDR1 SGHDN and CDR2 FVKESK. Here the CDR3 reads CASSQDLRIGNNEQFF. In nucleotides, the CDR3 is TGTGCCAGCAGCCAAGATTTGAGGATCGGGAACAATGAGCAGTTCTTC.

There are many counts of this clonotype. The rearrangement uses TRBV7-9 and TRBJ1-6; D gene unclear. CDR1 SEHNR and CDR2 FQNEAQ come from the germline V gene (reference sequence). V was clipped by 6 bases and J by 8 bases, with 8 bases between them. This CDR3 has 12 amino acids. The CDR3 DNA reads as TGTGCCAGCAGTATCTCTGATTCACCCCTCCACTTT. Translating gives CASSISDSPLHF.

Only a few counts were recorded for this clonotype. This chain connects TRBV15 to TRBJ2-3; 7 bases are a match to TRBD2. Germline CDR1 reads LNHNV; CDR2 reads YYDKDF (reference sequence). This CDR3 contains 16 residues. J gave up 3 bases and V 1 base, and 7 bases lay outside the gene matches. CDR3 coding DNA: TGTGCCACCAGCAGAGGTGGTAGCGGGCAAACAGATACGCAGTATTTT. Translation: CATSRGGSGQTDTQYF.

This clonotype was observed a handful of times. The V call is TRBV11-1, the J call TRBJ2-2, with D perhaps matching TRBD2 (6 bases). The length of the CDR3 is 13 residues. The ends were cut back, 3 bases at V and 10 bases at J, with 12 bases in the middle. Per germline, CDR1 SGHAT and CDR2 FQDESV (reference sequence). CDR3 coding DNA: TGTGCCAGCAGCTTCCTCGGAGGGTCGGAGCTGTTTTTT. Protein: CASSFLGGSELFF.

The chain couples TRBV13 to TRBJ2-2; D possibly corresponds to TRBD2 (6 bases). V lost 7 bases to trimming and J lost 2 bases, with 11 bases between them. Germline lookup yields CDR1 PRHDT and CDR2 FYEKMQ (reference sequence). The CDR3 is made up of 14 amino acids. The CDR3 sequence is CASTAGGNTGELFF. CDR3 sequence (DNA): TGTGCCAGCACTGCCGGGGGAAACACCGGGGAGCTGTTTTTT.

The chain combines TRBV28 with TRBJ2-7; possibly TRBD2 for D (6 bases). V gave up 6 bases and J gave up 4 bases, with 10 bases separating them. CDR3 length: 12 residues. The germline gives CDR1 MDHEN, CDR2 SYDVKM. CDR3 region: CASREGRYEQYF. The CDR3 DNA reads as TGTGCCAGCAGGGAGGGCCGATACGAGCAGTACTTC.

Only a few counts were recorded for this clonotype. The chain has TRBV7-8 and TRBJ2-6; TRBD1 might be the D (5 bases). The CDR3 contains 16 residues. Germline-derived CDR1 and CDR2 are SGHVS and FQNEAQ. V lost 1 base to trimming and J lost 0 bases, with 7 bases between them. Here the CDR3 DNA reads TGTGCCAGCAGCTTAGTCCAGGGCTCTGGGGCCAACGTCCTGACTTTC. It encodes CASSLVQGSGANVLTF.

Concerning this clonotype: One end of the junction does not line up with germline, which may come from a read error. The CDR3 DNA reads as TGTGCCACCAGTGATCACAGGGGGCCCAAGACCCAGCACTTC. It is translated as CATSDHRGPKTQHF. The rearrangement joins TRBV24-1 to TRBJ2-5, with 9 bases matching TRBD1. The germline V gene encodes CDR1 KGHDR and CDR2 SFDVKD. The CDR3 consists of 14 residues.

V gene TRBV6-2 or TRBV6-3 combines with J gene TRBJ2-7; TRBD2 agrees at 7 bases. Germline-derived CDR1 and CDR2 are MNHEY and SVGEGT. The CDR3 length is 15 residues. V shed 0 bases, J shed 4 bases, and the junction held 6 bases outside the gene matches. DNA of the CDR3: TGTGCCAGCAGTTACTCCCGACTAGCCGGATACGAGCAGTACTTC. Its protein product is CASSYSRLAGYEQYF.

There are a few counts of this clonotype. The chain couples TRBV3-1 to TRBJ1-1, with D tentatively TRBD1 (5 bases). The CDR3 runs to 15 residues. V dropped 3 bases and J dropped 1 base, with 12 bases sitting between them. The germline V gene encodes CDR1 LGHDT and CDR2 YNNKEL (reference sequence). CDR3 DNA sequence: TGTGCCAGCAGCCACCGAGACAGAAAGAACACTGAAGCTTTCTTT. It codes for CASSHRDRKNTEAFF.

This clonotype was seen a few times. V is TRBV11-2 and J is TRBJ2-7, with TRBD1 matching over 9 bases. CDR3 length: 16 amino acids. V was clipped by 5 bases and J by 7 bases; unmatched bases: 15. Germline V CDR1 and CDR2: SGHAT, FQNNGV. The CDR3 region has the DNA TGTGCCAGCAGCCCTACCGGCGGGACAGGGATAACAGAGCAGTACTTC. As protein: CASSPTGGTGITEQYF.

This clonotype came up many times. V usage is TRBV18 and J usage is TRBJ1-1; D gene ambiguous. The CDR3 is made up of 12 amino acids. V dropped 8 bases and J dropped 1 base, with 8 bases sitting between them. Germline CDR1 is KGHSH and CDR2 is LQKENI. This chain's CDR3 is CASSYPNTEAFF. In DNA, the CDR3 is TGTGCCAGCAGTTACCCGAACACTGAAGCTTTCTTT.

On this clonotype itself: A single base separates this from a much larger clone, so it may be a read error. The rearrangement joins TRBV11-2 to TRBJ2-7, with 11 bases matching TRBD2. This CDR3 is 15 amino acids long. CDR1 is SGHAT, CDR2 FQNNGV, per germline. The CDR3 DNA reads as TGTGTCAGCAGCTTAGGGCCTAGCGGGAGGTACGAGCAGTACTTC. The encoded protein is CVSSLGPSGRYEQYF.